These 23 T cell receptor beta chains were all obtained from the same sample, sequenced in a study of T cell repertoires in cytomegalovirus infection (dated by TCRdb to the late 2010s). For sequencing, an Illumina HiSeq 1500 was employed. TCRdb reworked the public reads: Q25 trimming with fastp, MiXCR clone assembly, productive beta chains retained. CDR3 protein duplicates are merged, each entry listing the most common genes and DNA. Counted in this sample were 210,000 or so distinct CDR3 sequences; 6.5% of them appeared once. 6.5% of the sample rests with the top ten. The sequenced sample was PBMCs. The receptor set was obtained from a human donor in good health (CMV status not recorded). Some clones in this sample may be carry-over from other donors' samples.

Many counts were recorded for this clonotype. The chain links TRBV2 to TRBJ2-2, with D maybe TRBD1 (7 bases). The length of the CDR3 is 15 residues. V gave up 11 bases and J gave up 4 bases, with 20 bases separating them. CDR1 is SNHLY and CDR2 is FYNNEI in the germline V gene. The CDR3 DNA reads as TGTGCCTGTCGCAGGGGGGCAGTGGGCACCGGGGAGCTGTTTTTT. It specifies CACRRGAVGTGELFF.

This clonotype was picked up many times. The rearrangement joins TRBV4-2 to TRBJ2-5; no definite D call. The CDR3 contains 15 residues. The germline V gene encodes CDR1 LGHNA and CDR2 YNFKEQ. V shed 1 base and J shed 5 bases, with 14 bases lying between them. The CDR3 reads CASSQGSWGGETQYF. DNA for the CDR3: TGTGCCAGCAGCCAAGGGTCGTGGGGTGGTGAGACCCAGTACTTC.

This clonotype was observed many times. The V gene is TRBV2, the J gene TRBJ2-7, with D uncertain. Trimming took off 3 bases at V and 3 bases at J, with 6 bases between the two ends. This CDR3 has 12 amino acids. The germline V gene has CDR1 SNHLY and CDR2 FYNNEI. In DNA form, the CDR3 reads TGTGCCAGCAGTGAGGGCCACTACGAGCAGTACTTC. Translated: CASSEGHYEQYF.

The chain uses TRBV20-1 and TRBJ1-5; TRBD1 might be the D (6 bases). The V gene lost 6 bases and the J gene lost 0 bases, with 18 bases spanning the gap. The CDR3 is 16 residues long. CDR1 DFQATT and CDR2 SNEGSKA come from the germline V gene (reference sequence). The CDR3 nucleotides are TGCAGTGCCCCCGACAGGAGCCCCTTTAGCAATCAGCCCCAGCATTTT. Protein: CSAPDRSPFSNQPQHF.

The table lists this clonotype with many counts. J is TRBJ2-5 and V is TRBV5-5; D perhaps matches TRBD1 (5 bases). This CDR3 has 13 amino acids. Germline lookup yields CDR1 SGHKS and CDR2 YYEKEE (reference sequence). With 5 bases removed from V and 2 bases from J, the gap between germline ends came to 10 bases. The CDR3 reads CASRRTIQETQYF. DNA for the CDR3: TGTGCCAGCAGGAGGACAATTCAAGAGACCCAGTACTTC.

This chain links TRBV29-1 with TRBJ2-2; 7 bases align to TRBD2. V trimming: 7 bases; J trimming: 6 bases; junction bases outside the gene matches: 14. CDR3 length: 15 residues. Germline CDR1 SQVTM, CDR2 ANQGSEA. As DNA, the CDR3 is TGCAGCGCCACCCCGTCGGGGGGTGGCCCCGGGGAGCTGTTTTTT. Protein sequence: CSATPSGGGPGELFF.

About this clonotype: Since a much larger clone is just one base distant, this may be a read error. The chain combines TRBV2 with TRBJ2-7; 12 positions match TRBD1. The CDR3 covers 15 residues. CDR1 SNHLY and CDR2 FYNNEI come from the germline V gene. The CDR3: CASSEDGTGGYEQCF. DNA of the CDR3: TGTGCCAGCAGTGAAGACGGGACAGGGGGCTACGAGCAGTGCTTC.

This clonotype was observed many times. The rearrangement links TRBV19 to TRBJ2-7; tentatively, D is TRBD1 (6 bases). The germline V gene encodes CDR1 LNHDA and CDR2 SQIVND (reference sequence). V lost 9 bases and J 0 bases, leaving 12 bases between the germline ends. CDR3 length equals 13 residues. The DNA for the CDR3 is TGTGCCAGCCGGGACATCAGCTCCTACGAGCAGTACTTC. Protein: CASRDISSYEQYF.

Many counts were recorded for this clonotype. V usage is TRBV20-1 and J usage is TRBJ2-1; 10 bases map to TRBD2. Germline V gene sequence: CDR1 DFQATT, CDR2 SNEGSKA (reference sequence). This CDR3 is 17 amino acids long. V shed 2 bases, J shed 0 bases, and the junction held 7 bases outside the gene matches. CDR3 region: CSARPLAGVSSYNEQFF. The CDR3 DNA is TGCAGTGCTAGACCCCTAGCGGGGGTTAGCTCCTACAATGAGCAGTTCTTC.

This rearrangement joins TRBV20-1 to TRBJ2-1, with 13 bases fitting TRBD2. The CDR3 covers 16 residues. V was pared by 0 bases and J by 7 bases, with 6 bases of the junction left unmatched. Germline CDR1 is DFQATT and CDR2 is SNEGSKA (reference sequence). DNA for the CDR3: TGCAGTGCTAGAGAGCTACTAGCGGGGGGGCGGAATGAGCAGTTCTTC. Translation: CSARELLAGGRNEQFF.

This clonotype was counted ten times or more. The CDR3 sequence is CASSSHFPPGQVGRQYF. CDR3 coding DNA: TGTGCCAGCAGTTCTCACTTCCCACCGGGACAGGTGGGTCGGCAGTACTTC. This chain joins TRBV12-3 or TRBV12-4 and TRBJ2-7; TRBD1 agrees at 8 bases. This CDR3 has 17 amino acids. V lost 4 bases, J lost 9 bases, and 20 bases stayed unmatched.

In its sample, this clonotype was seen many times. The chain employs TRBV5-6 and TRBJ2-1, with 12 bases fitting TRBD1. With V trimmed by 4 bases and J by 7 bases, 9 bases remained unmatched. CDR3 length: 16 amino acids. The germline V gene has CDR1 SGHDT and CDR2 YYEEEE. DNA of the CDR3: TGTGCCAGCAGCGACCGGGACAGGGGGCGCAATAATGAGCAGTTCTTC. This sequence encodes CASSDRDRGRNNEQFF.

This clonotype was found a few times. The chain links TRBV7-6 to TRBJ1-1; tentative D call: TRBD1 (5 bases). V gave up 2 bases and J gave up 6 bases, with 16 bases separating them. This CDR3 spans 15 amino acids. Germline CDR1 SGHVS, CDR2 FNYEAQ. The CDR3 nucleotides read TGTGCCAGCAGCTTAATAGCAGGGTTGGTCGCTGAAGCTTTCTTT. Protein: CASSLIAGLVAEAFF.

This clonotype was seen ten or more times. The rearrangement uses TRBV11-2 and TRBJ2-5, with a weak D call TRBD2 (6 bases). This CDR3 spans 14 amino acids. Germline assignment: CDR1 SGHAT and CDR2 FQNNGV. Trimming removed 5 bases from V and 2 bases from J, with 12 bases in between. The chain's CDR3 is CASSPPGGQETQYF. CDR3 sequence (DNA): TGTGCCAGCAGCCCCCCTGGGGGGCAAGAGACCCAGTACTTC.

This clonotype was found many times. The chain links TRBV29-1 to TRBJ2-1; D is perhaps TRBD2 (6 bases). This CDR3 has 14 residues. V gave up 4 bases and J gave up 3 bases, with 13 bases separating them. Germline CDR1 and CDR2: SQVTM and ANQGSEA. The DNA of the CDR3 is TGCAGCGTTGGGCGGGACCGATACTACAATGAGCAGTTCTTC. Translated, it gives CSVGRDRYYNEQFF.

This clonotype was recorded many times. The V gene is TRBV2, the J gene TRBJ2-6, with a weak D call TRBD1 (5 bases). Trimming left V 3 bases short and J 2 bases short, with 5 bases between. Germline assignment: CDR1 SNHLY and CDR2 FYNNEI. The CDR3 loop spans 14 amino acids. DNA of the CDR3: TGTGCCAGCAGTGACAGGGCTGGGGCCAACGTCCTGACTTTC. Its protein is CASSDRAGANVLTF. The complete variable domain, with remaining parts taken from reference TRBV2 and TRBJ2-6, reads EPEVTQTPSHQVTQMGQEVILRCVPISNHLYFYWYRQILGQKVEFLVSFYNNEISEKSEIFDDQFSVERPDGSNFTLKIRSTKLEDSAMYFCASSDRAGANVLTFGAGSRLTVL.

This clonotype was counted ten times or more. This sequence joins TRBV28 and TRBJ2-3; weak D call: TRBD2 (5 bases). CDR1 and CDR2 from the germline V gene are MDHEN and SYDVKM. The CDR3 runs 15 residues. V was pared by 3 bases and J by 0 bases, with 10 bases between. CDR3 coding DNA: TGTGCCAGCAGTTTGAGGGCAGCTAGCACAGATACGCAGTATTTT. It yields the protein CASSLRAASTDTQYF. Full variable domain (missing parts from reference TRBV28 and TRBJ2-3): DVKVTQSSRYLVKRTGEKVFLECVQDMDHENMFWYRQDPGLGLRLIYFSYDVKMKEKGDIPEGYSVSREKKERFSLILESASTNQTSMYLCASSLRAASTDTQYFGPGTRLTVL.

This clonotype has a count of ten or more. The chain joins TRBV12-3 or TRBV12-4 to TRBJ2-1, with no clear D. CDR3 length equals 12 residues. Trimming stripped 4 bases from V and 8 bases from J, with 9 bases between. Here the CDR3 DNA reads TGTGCCAGCAGTTCTGGTGAAGATGAGCAGTTCTTC. This codes for CASSSGEDEQFF.

At least ten counts were recorded for this clonotype. V gene TRBV20-1 combines with J gene TRBJ1-2; D is unclear. With 6 bases removed from V and 7 bases from J, the gap between germline ends came to 18 bases. The CDR3 length is 13 residues. Germline assignment: CDR1 DFQATT and CDR2 SNEGSKA (reference sequence). The CDR3 loop reads CSATLPGLGGYTF. The DNA of the CDR3 is TGCAGTGCCACTCTCCCAGGACTGGGTGGCTACACCTTC.

This clonotype was picked up a small number of times. The V gene is TRBV7-9, the J gene TRBJ1-4; D remains unclear. V lost 1 base and J lost 8, with 8 bases in between. The CDR3 is made up of 13 amino acids. The germline gives CDR1 SEHNR, CDR2 FQNEAQ (reference sequence). The CDR3 DNA reads TGTGCCAGCAGCTTAGAGGGTTGGGAAAAACTGTTTTTT. The encoded protein is CASSLEGWEKLFF.

The table lists this clonotype with many counts. The rearrangement links TRBV20-1 to TRBJ1-1; D perhaps matches TRBD1 (5 bases). The germline gives CDR1 DFQATT, CDR2 SNEGSKA (reference sequence). Trimming removed 2 bases at V and 3 bases at J, with 7 bases between. The CDR3 loop spans 12 amino acids. CDR3 protein: CSARQGDTEAFF. The CDR3, as DNA: TGCAGTGCTAGACAGGGAGACACTGAAGCTTTCTTT.

This clonotype was counted many times. CDR3 DNA sequence: TGTGCCAGCAGCCCGACAGGGGGCCACTACGAGCAGTACTTC. It translates to CASSPTGGHYEQYF. The rearrangement uses TRBV7-6 and TRBJ2-7; TRBD1 matches at 10 bases. The CDR3 consists of 14 residues. V shed 5 bases, J shed 3 bases, and the junction held 4 bases outside the gene matches. The germline CDR1 and CDR2 sequences are SGHVS and FNYEAQ.

This clonotype was counted at least ten times. The chain uses TRBV7-2 and TRBJ1-2, with TRBD1 matching 7 bases. V trimming: 4 bases; J trimming: 2 bases; junction bases outside the gene matches: 1. The CDR3 covers 13 residues. Germline V gene lookup returns CDR1 SGHTA and CDR2 FQGNSA. The CDR3 loop is CASSSTGNYGYTF. DNA of the CDR3: TGTGCCAGCAGCTCGACAGGGAACTATGGCTACACCTTC.